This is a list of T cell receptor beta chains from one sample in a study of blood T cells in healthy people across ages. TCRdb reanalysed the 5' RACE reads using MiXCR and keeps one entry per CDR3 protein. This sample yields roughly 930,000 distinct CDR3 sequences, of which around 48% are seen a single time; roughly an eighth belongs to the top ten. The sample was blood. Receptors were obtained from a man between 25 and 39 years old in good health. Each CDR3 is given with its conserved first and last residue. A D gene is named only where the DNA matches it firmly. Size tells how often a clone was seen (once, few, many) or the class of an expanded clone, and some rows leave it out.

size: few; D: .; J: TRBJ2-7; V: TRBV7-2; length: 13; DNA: TGTGCCAGCAGCCAACGATTGATCCGGGAGCAGTACTTC; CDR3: CASSQRLIREQYF
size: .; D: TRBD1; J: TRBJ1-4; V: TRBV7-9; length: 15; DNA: TGTGCCAGCAGCTTCTACCGGGACAGCCACGAAAAACTGTTTTTT; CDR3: CASSFYRDSHEKLFF
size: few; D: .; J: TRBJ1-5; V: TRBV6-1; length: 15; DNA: TGTGCCAGCAGTGAATTCGGGGGAGTCAATCAGCCCCAGCATTTT; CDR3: CASSEFGGVNQPQHF
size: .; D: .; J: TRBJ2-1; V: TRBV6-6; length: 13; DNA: TGTGCCAGCAGAAGAGATACAGGGAATGAGCAGTTCTTC; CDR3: CASRRDTGNEQFF
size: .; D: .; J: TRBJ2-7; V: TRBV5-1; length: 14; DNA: TGCGCCAGCAGCCTGGAGGCTCCGGGATACGAGCAGTACTTC; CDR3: CASSLEAPGYEQYF
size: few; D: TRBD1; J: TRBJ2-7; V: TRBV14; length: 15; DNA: TGTGCCAGCAGCCAAACGGACAGGGTGACCTACGAGCAGTACTTC; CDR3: CASSQTDRVTYEQYF
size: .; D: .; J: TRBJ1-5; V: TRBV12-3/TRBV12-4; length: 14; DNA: TGTGCCAGCAGTTTGGGGGGGACCAATCAGCCCCAGCATTTT; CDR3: CASSLGGTNQPQHF
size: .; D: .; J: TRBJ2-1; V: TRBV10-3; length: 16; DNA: TGTGCCATCAGTGAAGCCGGTCTTAGCTCCTACAATGAGCAGTTCTTC; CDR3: CAISEAGLSSYNEQFF
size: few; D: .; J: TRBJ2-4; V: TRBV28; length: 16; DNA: TGTGCCAGCAGTCCCAGGGAGTACCTAGCCAAAAACATTCAGTACTTC; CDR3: CASSPREYLAKNIQYF
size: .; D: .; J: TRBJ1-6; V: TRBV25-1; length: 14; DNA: TGTGCCAGCACCCAAGCCCCGAATAATTCACCCCTCCACTTT; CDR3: CASTQAPNNSPLHF
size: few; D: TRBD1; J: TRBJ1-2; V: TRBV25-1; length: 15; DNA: TGTGCCAGCAGTGTGAGGACAGGAAGTGACTATGGCTACACCTTC; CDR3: CASSVRTGSDYGYTF
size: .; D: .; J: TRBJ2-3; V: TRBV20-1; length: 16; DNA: TGCAGTGCTAGCTTACGATCGGGTTTTAGCACAGATACGCAGTATTTT; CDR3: CSASLRSGFSTDTQYF
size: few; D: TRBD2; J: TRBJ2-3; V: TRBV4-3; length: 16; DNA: TGCGCCAGCAGCCAAGGGCTAGCGGGGTTTGCAGATACGCAGTATTTT; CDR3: CASSQGLAGFADTQYF
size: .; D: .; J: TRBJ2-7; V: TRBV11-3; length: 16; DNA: TGTGCCAGTCAACCTAGCTTCGGGGCACCAGCCTACGAGCAGTACTTC; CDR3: CASQPSFGAPAYEQYF
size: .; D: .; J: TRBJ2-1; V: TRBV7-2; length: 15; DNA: TGTGCCAGCAGCTTAGAAGGAGCAGGGTGGGCCGAGCAGTTCTTC; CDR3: CASSLEGAGWAEQFF
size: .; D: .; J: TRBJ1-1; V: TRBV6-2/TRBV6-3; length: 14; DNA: TGTGCCAGCAGTTCCAGTTTGCCCAACACTGAAGCTTTCTTT; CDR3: CASSSSLPNTEAFF
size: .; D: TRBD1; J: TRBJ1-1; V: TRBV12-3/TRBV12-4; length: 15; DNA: TGTGCCAGCAGTCCGGTCACAGGGGGGAACACTGAAGCTTTCTTT; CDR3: CASSPVTGGNTEAFF
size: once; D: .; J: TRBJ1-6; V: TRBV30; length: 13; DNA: TGTGCCTGGAGTGTAGGCCAGAGTTCACCCCTCCACTTT; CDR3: CAWSVGQSSPLHF
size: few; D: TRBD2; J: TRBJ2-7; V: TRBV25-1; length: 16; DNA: TGTGCCAGCAGTGAACTAACTCTAGCGGGGGGAACCGAGCAGTACTTC; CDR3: CASSELTLAGGTEQYF
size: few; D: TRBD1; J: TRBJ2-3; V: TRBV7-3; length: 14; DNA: TGTGCCAGCAGTAAGGACAGGTTTACAGATACGCAGTATTTT; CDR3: CASSKDRFTDTQYF
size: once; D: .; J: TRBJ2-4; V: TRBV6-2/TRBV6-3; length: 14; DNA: TGTGCCAGCAGTTATGGACAGATCGAAAACATTCAGTACTTC; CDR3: CASSYGQIENIQYF
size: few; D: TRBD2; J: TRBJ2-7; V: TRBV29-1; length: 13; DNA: TGCAGCGTTGAGAGCGGGGAGAGTGGCGAGCAGTACTTC; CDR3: CSVESGESGEQYF
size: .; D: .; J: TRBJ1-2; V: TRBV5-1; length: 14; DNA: TGCGCCAGCAGCCCGACAGACCCGAACTATGGCTACACCTTC; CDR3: CASSPTDPNYGYTF
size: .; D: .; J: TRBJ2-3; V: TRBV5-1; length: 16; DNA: TGCGCCAGCAGCTTGGAAACGGGGGCCGGCACAGATACGCAGTATTTT; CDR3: CASSLETGAGTDTQYF
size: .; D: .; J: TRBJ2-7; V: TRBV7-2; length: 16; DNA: TGTGCCAGCAGCTCCAGTGTCAGGACGAACTCCTACGAGCAGTACTTC; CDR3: CASSSSVRTNSYEQYF
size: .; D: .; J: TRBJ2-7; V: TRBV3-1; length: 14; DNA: TGTGCCAGCAGCCAAGATCGGGGCAGGAGCGAGCAGTACTTC; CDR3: CASSQDRGRSEQYF
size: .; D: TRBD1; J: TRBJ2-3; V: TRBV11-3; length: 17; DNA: TGTGCCAGCAGCTTAGGGGACAGGGGCACCAACACAGATACGCAGTATTTT; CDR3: CASSLGDRGTNTDTQYF
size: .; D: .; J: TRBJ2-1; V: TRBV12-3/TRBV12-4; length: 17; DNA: TGTGCCAGCAGTTATACGGGAGTACCCCAGACAGACGATGAGCAGTTCTTC; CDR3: CASSYTGVPQTDDEQFF
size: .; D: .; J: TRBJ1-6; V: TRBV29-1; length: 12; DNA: TGCAGCGTCCTGGACGGGAATTCACCCCTCCACTTT; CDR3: CSVLDGNSPLHF
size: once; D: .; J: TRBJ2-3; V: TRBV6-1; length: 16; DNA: TGTGCCAGCAGCGAGGGCTTCGGCGGGGACACAGATACGCAGTATTTT; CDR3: CASSEGFGGDTDTQYF
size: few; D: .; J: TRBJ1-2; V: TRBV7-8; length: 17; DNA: TGTGCCAGCAGCTTAGGACAGTTCTCGGGAGCAAACTATGGCTACACCTTC; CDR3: CASSLGQFSGANYGYTF
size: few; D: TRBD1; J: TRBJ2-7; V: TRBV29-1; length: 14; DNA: TGCAGCGTCCGAGACAGGGAACCCACCTACGAGCAGTACTTC; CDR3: CSVRDREPTYEQYF
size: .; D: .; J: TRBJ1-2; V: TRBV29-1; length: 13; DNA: TGCAGCGTTGAGGGGACCTCGGGCTATGGCTACACCTTC; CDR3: CSVEGTSGYGYTF
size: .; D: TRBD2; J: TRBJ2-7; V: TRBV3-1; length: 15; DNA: TGTGCCAGCAGCCAAGGGTTCGGGGGGGGATTTGAGCAGTACTTC; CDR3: CASSQGFGGGFEQYF
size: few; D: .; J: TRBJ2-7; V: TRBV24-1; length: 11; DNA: TGTGCCACCAGTAACTCCTACGAGCAGTACTTC; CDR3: CATSNSYEQYF
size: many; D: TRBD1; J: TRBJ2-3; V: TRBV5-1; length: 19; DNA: TGCGCCAGCAGCTTGAACAGGGGGTCCCTTTTTGGTGGCACAGATACGCAGTATTTT; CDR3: CASSLNRGSLFGGTDTQYF